This T cell receptor beta chain originates from a study of PD-L1 blockade in urothelial cancer. Study-wide background: Males with bladder-origin urothelial cancer made up about nine tenths of the roughly 29 patients.

This clone is a singleton in its sample. The time point here: peripheral blood 6 weeks after treatment start. Some clones are missing from TCRdb's copy, which holds only in-frame ones; the method was immunoSEQ multiplex PCR. The sample shows about 50,000 clones, roughly 80% of them seen only once. The TCR originated in a man in his 70s with urothelial cancer. The sample here was PBMCs, taken around atezolizumab (anti-PD-L1) treatment.

CDR3 region: CASSQKLWTSDYNEQFF. The CDR3 DNA sequence: TGTGCCAGCAGCCAAAAGCTGTGGACTAGCGACTACAATGAGCAGTTCTTC. The chain is built from TRBV4-2 and TRBJ2-1; 9 bases align to TRBD2. J was trimmed by 3 bases and V by 2 bases; bases with no gene match: 8. This CDR3 has 17 residues. Germline V gene sequence: CDR1 LGHNA, CDR2 YNFKEQ.